This TCR beta chain was sequenced during a study of T cells in Graves' hyperthyroidism and ophthalmopathy. Study-level background: At the time of initial diagnosis and before any treatment, peripheral blood was collected. Study results and caveats: The model forecast ophthalmopathy, anticipating it by a median about 6.5 months before onset. The blood repertoire included most of the expanded thyroid clonotypes above 0.001.

Diagnosing involved the use of clinical symptoms, serum thyroxine and TRAb, thyroid ultrasound and orbital computed tomography. Trimming cost V 3 bases and J 9 bases; bases outside gene matches: 7. Per germline, CDR1 DFQATT and CDR2 SNEGSKA (reference sequence). The CDR3 runs to 14 residues. As for this clonotype: Its antigen is not known.

TCR beta CDR3 regions were amplified from RNA. In the first-round RT-PCR of the TCR CDR3, the HTBI primer set was used. TCRdb ran MiXCR on the multiplex PCR reads and lists one entry per CDR3 protein. The sample holds approximately 520,000 distinct CDR3 sequences, roughly 20% seen once. This TCR was sampled from a man aged 18 to 30 with Graves' hyperthyroidism. The chain is built from TRBV20-1 and TRBJ1-6; 8 bases fit TRBD1. Sequencing was done on a sample of blood. The CDR3 is CSASLLGQGSPLHF. In DNA form, the CDR3 reads TGCAGTGCTAGTCTGTTAGGACAGGGTTCACCCCTCCACTTT.